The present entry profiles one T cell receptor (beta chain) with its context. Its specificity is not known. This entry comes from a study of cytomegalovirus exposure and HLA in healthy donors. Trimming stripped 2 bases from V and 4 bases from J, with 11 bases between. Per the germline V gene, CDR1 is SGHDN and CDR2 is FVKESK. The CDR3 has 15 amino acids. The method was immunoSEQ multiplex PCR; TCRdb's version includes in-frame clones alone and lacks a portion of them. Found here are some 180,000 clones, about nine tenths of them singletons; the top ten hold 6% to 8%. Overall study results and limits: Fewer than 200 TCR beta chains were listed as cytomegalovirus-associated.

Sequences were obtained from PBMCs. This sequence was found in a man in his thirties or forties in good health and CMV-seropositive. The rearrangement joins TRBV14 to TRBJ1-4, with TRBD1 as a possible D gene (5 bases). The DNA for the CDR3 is TGTGCCAGCAGCCAATTAACAGGCTTTAATGAAAAACTGTTTTTT. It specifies CASSQLTGFNEKLFF.